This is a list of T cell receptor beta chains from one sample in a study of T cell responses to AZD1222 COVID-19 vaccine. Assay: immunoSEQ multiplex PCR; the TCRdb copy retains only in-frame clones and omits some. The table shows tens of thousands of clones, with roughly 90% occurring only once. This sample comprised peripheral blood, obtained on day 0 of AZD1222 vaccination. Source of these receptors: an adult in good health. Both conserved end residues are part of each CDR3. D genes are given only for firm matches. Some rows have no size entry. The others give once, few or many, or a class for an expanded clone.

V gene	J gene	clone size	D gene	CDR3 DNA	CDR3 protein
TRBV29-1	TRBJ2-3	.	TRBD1	TGCAGCGTTCACTACCGGGACAGGGGCACAGATACGCAGTATTTT	CSVHYRDRGTDTQYF
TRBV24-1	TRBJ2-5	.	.	TGTGCCACCAGCGGGGCTGGGGGGACCCAGTACTTC	CATSGAGGTQYF
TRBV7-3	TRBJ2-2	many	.	TGTGCCAGCAGCCCCCAGGATTCTCCGCCCACCGGGGAGCTGTTTTTT	CASSPQDSPPTGELFF
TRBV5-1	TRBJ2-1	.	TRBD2	TGCGCCAGCAGCTCTAGCGGGGGGGCCCATGAGCAGTTCTTC	CASSSSGGAHEQFF
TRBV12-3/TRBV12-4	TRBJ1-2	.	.	TGTGCCAGCAGTCCAGGTCTATATGGCTACACCTTC	CASSPGLYGYTF
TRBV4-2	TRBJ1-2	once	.	TGTGCCAGCAGCCAAGATCCCGAGGGCTATGGCTACACCTTC	CASSQDPEGYGYTF
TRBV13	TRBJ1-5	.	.	TGTGCCAGCAGCGCGGGCAATCAGCCCCAGCATTTT	CASSAGNQPQHF
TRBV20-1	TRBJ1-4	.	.	TGCAGTGCGGAACGGTTAGAAAAACTGTTTTTT	CSAERLEKLFF
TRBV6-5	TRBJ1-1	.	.	TGTGCCAGCAGTTACTGGGCAGTGTCCAAGAACACTGAAGCTTTCTTT	CASSYWAVSKNTEAFF
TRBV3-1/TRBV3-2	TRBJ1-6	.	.	TGTGCCAGCAGCCTCAGGGGCTATAATTCACCCCTCCACTTT	CASSLRGYNSPLHF
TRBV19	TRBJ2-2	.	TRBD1	TGTGCCAGTAGTGACAGGGGGATCGGGGAGCTGTTTTTT	CASSDRGIGELFF
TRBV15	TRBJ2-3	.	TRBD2	TGTGCCACCAGCAGAGTTGCGAGCGGGGAGTATACGCAGTATTTT	CATSRVASGEYTQYF
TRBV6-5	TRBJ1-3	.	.	TGTGCCAGCAATCCTAGCTCTGGAAACACCATATATTTT	CASNPSSGNTIYF
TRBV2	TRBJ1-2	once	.	TGTGCCAGCAGGTCGGGGGGCGCGCCCTATGGCTACACCTTC	CASRSGGAPYGYTF
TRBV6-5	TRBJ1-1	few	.	TGTGCCTGCTCAGACGTGAACACTGAAGCTTTCTTT	CACSDVNTEAFF
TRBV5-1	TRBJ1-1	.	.	TGCGCCAGCAGCTTCCGGACCGGGACTTTCTTT	CASSFRTGTFF
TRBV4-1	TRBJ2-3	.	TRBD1	TGCGCCAGCAGCCGTACAGGGGTTAGGGATACGCAGTATTTT	CASSRTGVRDTQYF
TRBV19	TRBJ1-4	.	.	TGTGCCAGTAGGCTACAGGGAGGAACAGGAGGTCGTGAAAAACTGTTTTTT	CASRLQGGTGGREKLFF
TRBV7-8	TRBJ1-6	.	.	TGTGCCAGCAGCTTTGGGGCGAGCTCCTATAATTCACCCCTCCACTTT	CASSFGASSYNSPLHF
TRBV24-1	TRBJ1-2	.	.	TGTGCCACCAGTTCCGGAGGGGGCTATGGCTACACCTTC	CATSSGGGYGYTF
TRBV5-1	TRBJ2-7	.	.	TGCGCCAGCAGCCAACAGGGTGGGGAGCAGTACTTC	CASSQQGGEQYF
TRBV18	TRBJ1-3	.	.	TGTGCCAGCTCACCACCGTCCTCCTACTCTGGAAACACCATATATTTT	CASSPPSSYSGNTIYF
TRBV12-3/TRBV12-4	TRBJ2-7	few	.	TGTGCCAGCAGTTTAATGGGATACGAGCAGTACTTC	CASSLMGYEQYF
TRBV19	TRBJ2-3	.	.	TGTGCCAGTAGTGGGGCCTCGGCTGGCACAGATACGCAGTATTTT	CASSGASAGTDTQYF
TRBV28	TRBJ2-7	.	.	TGTGCCAGCAGTTTAGGTCCCCCACGGGACGAGCAGTACTTC	CASSLGPPRDEQYF
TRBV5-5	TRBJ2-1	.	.	TGTGCCAGCAGCAGTCTGGCCGCGACGGGCTACAATGAGCAGTTCTTC	CASSSLAATGYNEQFF
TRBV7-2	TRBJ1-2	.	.	TGTGCCAGCAGCCCGGACGCGAATACGGCGGGCTACACCTTC	CASSPDANTAGYTF
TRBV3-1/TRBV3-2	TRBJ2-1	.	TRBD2	TGTGCCAGCAGCCCCGGGGGAAGCGGGGGCTACAATGAGCAGTTCTTC	CASSPGGSGGYNEQFF
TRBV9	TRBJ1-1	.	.	TGTGCCAGCAGCTTAACGGGGCCGGGTGAAGCTTTCTTT	CASSLTGPGEAFF
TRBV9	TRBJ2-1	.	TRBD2	TGTGCCAGCAGCCAAACTAGCGGGAGTTACAATGAGCAGTTCTTC	CASSQTSGSYNEQFF
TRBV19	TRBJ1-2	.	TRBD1	TGTGCCAGTATGGGACAGAGGTCCTCTGGGTATGGCTACACCTTC	CASMGQRSSGYGYTF
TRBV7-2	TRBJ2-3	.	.	TGTGCCAGCAGCTCTTTCCGGGCGTCAGATACGCAGTATTTT	CASSSFRASDTQYF
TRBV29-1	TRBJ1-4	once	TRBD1	TGCAGCGCACGACAGGGGGCTGGTGAAAAACTGTTTTTT	CSARQGAGEKLFF
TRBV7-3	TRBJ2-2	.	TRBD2	TGTGCCAGCAGCCCCAGGACTAGCGGGAACACCGGGGAGCTGTTTTTT	CASSPRTSGNTGELFF
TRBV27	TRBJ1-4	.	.	TGTGCCAGCAGTAGTCGTTTTAATGAAAAACTGTTTTTT	CASSSRFNEKLFF
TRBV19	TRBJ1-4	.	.	TGTGCCAGTAGTATAGGGGGGACGACTAATGAAAAACTGTTTTTT	CASSIGGTTNEKLFF
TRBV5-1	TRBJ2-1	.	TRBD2	TGCGCCAGCAGCTCCATACTAGCGGGGGATAATGAGCAGTTCTTC	CASSSILAGDNEQFF
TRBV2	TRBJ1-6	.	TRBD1	TGTGCCAGCCGGGACAGGGCCTCCTATAATTCACCCCTCCACTTT	CASRDRASYNSPLHF
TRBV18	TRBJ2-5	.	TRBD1	TGTGCCAGCTCACCAGGGACAGCACCCCAAGAGACCCAGTACTTC	CASSPGTAPQETQYF
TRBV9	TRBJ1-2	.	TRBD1	TGTGCCAGCAGCGTAGGGGACAGGGGGCTAGGTGGCTACACCTTC	CASSVGDRGLGGYTF